This TCR beta chain was obtained from a study of PD-1 blockade in classical Hodgkin lymphoma. Across the study: Nivolumab was given intravenously to patients at 3 mg/kg every 2 weeks.

Concerning this clone itself: The antigen is undetermined.

Every one of the patients relapsed after autologous stem cell transplantation (brentuximab vedotin exposure was variable). With magnetic negative selection, CD4+ T cells were purified from PBMCs that had been thawed. This CDR3 is built from 16 residues. Trimming shortened V by 3 bases and J by 0 bases, and 15 bases separated the two germline ends. Germline CDR1 is MDHEN and CDR2 is SYDVKM. Findings and caveats of the study: Compared with healthy donors, newly diagnosed patients reportedly showed lower baseline TCR diversity. Underlying causes for the observed repertoire differences were not defined, possibly disease activity or prior therapy.

TCRdb's copy holds only in-frame clones and misses some; the assay was immunoSEQ multiplex PCR. The sample holds roughly 10,000 clones, about 79% seen once. V is TRBV28 and J is TRBJ2-7; D is possibly TRBD1 or TRBD2 (6 bases each). This material consisted of CD4+ T cells from blood, taken at baseline. The receptor's source is a human donor with classical Hodgkin lymphoma. CDR3 sequence (DNA): TGTGCCAGCAGTTTGGTGTTCGGAGGGGGCTCCTACGAGCAGTACTTC. Translation: CASSLVFGGGSYEQYF.